Shown below are 18 T cell receptor beta chains from a single sample sequenced in a study of graft-versus-host responses after intestinal transplantation. Repertoires were generated with immunoSEQ multiplex PCR, while TCRdb's copy carries only in-frame clones and drops some. The sample has 15,000 to 18,000 clones, about 33% seen once; the top ten hold 3% to 4%. Sequencing used alloreactive CD4+ T cells from a mixed lymphocyte reaction culture, obtained before intestinal transplant. Subset described: CFSE-low proliferating T cells sorted from approximately six-day pre-transplant mixed lymphocyte reaction (GvH or HvG direction). Receptors originate from a human patient who received an intestinal transplant.

This clone ranks as medium-sized. The gene calls are TRBV28 and TRBJ1-5; a possible D gene is TRBD1 (5 bases). Germline assignment: CDR1 MDHEN and CDR2 SYDVKM. V lost 2 bases to trimming and J lost 6 bases, with 17 bases between them. This CDR3 is 16 amino acids long. For the CDR3, the DNA is TGTGCCAGCAGTTTACGTCCACGGGGGGGTAGTCAGCCCCAGCATTTT. This encodes CASSLRPRGGSQPQHF.

In its sample, this clone was seen a few times. V and J are TRBV6-9 and TRBJ1-6; weak D call: TRBD1 (5 bases). Trimming shortened V by 3 bases and J by 7 bases, and 13 bases separated the two germline ends. The CDR3 length is 15 residues. Per the germline V gene, CDR1 is MNHGY and CDR2 is SVAAGI. CDR3 residues: CASSYVAGWNSPLHF. The CDR3, as DNA: TGTGCCAGCAGTTACGTCGCAGGGTGGAATTCACCCCTCCACTTT.

This clone has a handful of counts. The chain links TRBV6-5 to TRBJ1-2; no definite D call. CDR1 and CDR2 (germline): MNHEY, SVGAGI. The CDR3 runs to 11 residues. V lost 4 bases to trimming and J lost 6 bases, with 6 bases between them. In nucleotides, the CDR3 is TGTGCCAGCAGTTTCGGTCATGGCTACACCTTC. Translated: CASSFGHGYTF.

The chain recombines TRBV19 with TRBJ1-2, with 7 bases matching TRBD1. Germline CDR1 LNHDA, CDR2 SQIVND (reference sequence). This CDR3 comprises 15 residues. Trimming cost V 3 bases and J 1 base; bases outside gene matches: 5. In nucleotides, the CDR3 is TGTGCCAGTAGTATTGAGGCAGGGGGTAACTATGGCTACACCTTC. Translated: CASSIEAGGNYGYTF.

This clone is termed medium-sized. The CDR3 bases are TGTGCCAGCAGCTTTCCCCGCTCGTCCGGAAAACTGTTTTTT. Residues: CASSFPRSSGKLFF. The genes are TRBV5-6 and TRBJ1-4; D remains unclear. From germline, CDR1 is SGHDT and CDR2 YYEEEE. Between the trimmed V and J ends, which lost 2 bases and 10 bases, there was a span of 15 bases. The CDR3 is 14 amino acids.

This clone was seen a few times. V and J are TRBV7-4 and TRBJ2-2; D is unresolved. V was pared by 5 bases and J by 7 bases, with 14 bases between. Germline V CDR1 and CDR2: SGHVT, SQSDAQ. The length of the CDR3 is 14 residues. CDR3 loop: CASSLLLGVGELFF. In DNA form, the CDR3 reads TGTGCCAGCAGCCTCTTGCTTGGAGTCGGGGAGCTGTTTTTT. The whole variable domain, filled in from reference TRBV7-4 and TRBJ2-2, reads GAGVSQSPRYKVAKRGRDVALRCDSISGHVTLYWYRQTLGQGSEVLTYSQSDAQRDKSGRPSGRFSAERPERSVSTLKIQRTEQGDSAVYLCASSLLLGVGELFFGEGSRLTVL.

By frequency in the sample, this clone is medium-sized. V gene TRBV7-2 combines with J gene TRBJ1-2; D is uncertain. From germline, CDR1 is SGHTA and CDR2 FQGNSA. Trimming cost V 4 bases and J 8 bases, with 11 bases left between them. The CDR3 sequence is 12 residues long. Here the CDR3 reads CASSYDQAGYTF. CDR3 bases: TGTGCCAGCAGCTACGATCAAGCGGGCTACACCTTC.

The gene calls are TRBV30 and TRBJ1-6; no clear D. V was pared by 0 bases and J by 9 bases, with 12 bases between. Germline V lookup: CDR1 GTSNPN, CDR2 SVGIG (reference sequence). The CDR3 runs to 14 residues. CDR3 DNA sequence: TGTGCCTGGAGTGTAGTCACGGTGGGTTCACCCCTCCACTTT. Protein sequence: CAWSVVTVGSPLHF.

The chain has TRBV10-3 and TRBJ2-7; 9 nucleotides align to TRBD2. The junction had 10 bases not matched to a gene; V was cut back by 4 bases and J by 6 bases. Germline V gene lookup returns CDR1 ENHRY and CDR2 SYGVKD. This CDR3 is built from 15 residues. The chain's CDR3 is CAISVSGGGGREQYF. CDR3 in DNA: TGTGCCATCAGTGTCTCCGGCGGGGGGGGTCGCGAGCAGTACTTC.

As to this clone: This CDR3 fails to terminate in the conserved phenylalanine or tryptophan, so it likely reflects a read error. The chain carries TRBV6-5 and TRBJ2-7; perhaps D is TRBD1 or TRBD2 (5 bases each). The CDR3 sequence is 13 residues long. Germline V gives CDR1 MNHEY, CDR2 SVGAGI. The V end lost 6 bases, the J end lost 4 bases, and 13 bases lay between the germline ends. CDR3 DNA: TGTGCCAGCAGGACGGGACGGCCATACGAGCAGTACCTC. It specifies CASRTGRPYEQYL.

This clone has just a few counts. The rearrangement joins TRBV7-2 to TRBJ1-5; D may be TRBD1 (5 bases). V lost 3 bases to trimming and J lost 5 bases, with 14 bases between them. Germline V gene sequence: CDR1 SGHTA, CDR2 FQGNSA. CDR3 length: 15 amino acids. CDR3 in amino acids: CASSLGPARDQPQHF. The CDR3 nucleotides read TGTGCCAGCAGCTTGGGGCCCGCGAGGGATCAGCCCCAGCATTTT. Using reference TRBV7-2 and TRBJ1-5 for the parts outside the CDR3, the full variable domain is GAGVSQSPSNKVTEKGKDVELRCDPISGHTALYWYRQSLGQGLEFLIYFQGNSAPDKSGLPSDRFSAERTGGSVSTLTIQRTQQEDSAVYLCASSLGPARDQPQHFGDGTRLSIL.

This clone was detected a few times. The chain is built from TRBV7-9 and TRBJ2-1, with D uncertain. The length of the CDR3 is 15 residues. The germline CDR1 and CDR2 sequences are SEHNR and FQNEAQ (reference sequence). Trimming pared 2 bases from V and 6 bases from J, leaving 14 bases between. The CDR3 DNA is TGTGCCAGCAGCTTAATGTCTAGTAGAGGCAATGAGCAGTTCTTC. Translated: CASSLMSSRGNEQFF.

V and J are TRBV7-9 and TRBJ2-5; perhaps TRBD2 as D (6 bases). The CDR3 contains 14 residues. The germline V gene has CDR1 SEHNR and CDR2 FQNEAQ (reference sequence). V was cut by 1 base and J by 8 bases, with 14 bases left in between. The DNA for the CDR3 is TGTGCCAGCAGCTTAGGGAGGAGGGTATCAACCCAGTACTTC. Residues: CASSLGRRVSTQYF.

The DNA for the CDR3 is TGTGCCAGCACGCAGCTGAACACTGAAGCTTTCTTT. Translated: CASTQLNTEAFF. This chain uses TRBV7-3 with TRBJ1-1, with D unresolved. V was shortened by 7 bases and J by 0 bases, with 6 bases between the two germline ends. Looked up from germline, CDR1 is SGHTA and CDR2 is FQGTGA. CDR3 size: 12 residues.

This clone has just a few counts. This rearrangement joins TRBV2 to TRBJ2-5, with D perhaps matching TRBD2 (7 bases). TRBJ2-7 explains the end of the DNA better; the J call may be wrong. CDR3 size: 14 residues. Per the germline V gene, CDR1 is SNHLY and CDR2 is FYNNEI. The CDR3 spells CASSGGAGAYEQYF. The CDR3 DNA reads TGTGCCAGCAGTGGGGGGGCGGGGGCCTACGAGCAGTACTTC.

This clone appeared a single time. The V and J genes are TRBV11-1 and TRBJ2-6; 9 bases are shared with TRBD1. The CDR3 length is 19 residues. Germline CDR1 reads SGHAT; CDR2 reads FQDESV (reference sequence). The J segment lost 4 bases and the V segment lost 5 bases, leaving 15 bases of the junction unmatched. CDR3 region: CASSQAPSGTGTGANVLTF. The CDR3 nucleotides read TGTGCCAGCAGCCAAGCCCCGTCCGGGACAGGGACAGGGGCCAACGTCCTGACTTTC.

This clone appeared a few times. V is TRBV12-5 and J is TRBJ2-3; 7 positions match TRBD1. Unmatched junction bases numbered 6, after V lost 5 bases and J lost 1 base. The CDR3 extends over 15 amino acids. Germline V gene data show CDR1 as LGHNT and CDR2 as FRNRAP. The chain's CDR3 is CASGLDRAGTDTQYF. As DNA, the CDR3 is TGTGCTAGTGGTCTCGACAGGGCCGGCACAGATACGCAGTATTTT.

In this sample, this clone turned up once. The chain joins TRBV5-1 to TRBJ2-7, with D possibly being TRBD1 (6 bases). The germline gives CDR1 SGHRS, CDR2 YFSETQ. V lost 0 bases, J lost 6 bases, and 16 bases lay in between. This CDR3 is 15 amino acids long. The CDR3 DNA follows: TGCGCCAGCAGCTTGGGGGCAGGGGAGATCTTCGAGCAGTACTTC. It yields the protein CASSLGAGEIFEQYF.